This T cell receptor beta chain was sequenced during a study of T cells expressing NK-cell markers (TCRdb year 2020). With regard to the full study: In sorted CD3+CD56+NKG2C+, CD3+CD56+NKG2C- and CD3+CD56-NKG2C+ T-cell subsets from about eight donors, TCR beta-chain repertoires were profiled. Randomly selected healthy volunteers, three men and five women, were used as the eight sequenced donors. Of the eight sequenced donors, seven were found to be HCMV-seropositive and one was found to be HCMV-seronegative. Sequencing of the libraries produced 2 x 150 bp reads on Illumina HiSeq 2000/2500, MiSeq or NextSeq.

The data were produced on an Illumina HiSeq 2000. 5'RACE template switching, by which a universal primer site and unique molecular identifiers were added, was used to make TCR beta cDNA libraries. Synthesis of cDNA was primed from the TCR beta constant segment and was followed by two consecutive PCR amplification steps. The source study handled its data this way. MIGEC was used to demultiplex reads and group reads by UMI, and MiTCR was used to assemble and quantify clonotypes. To remove erroneous sequences, TCR cDNA sequences were retained only when supported by two or more reads. The tcR package was used for downstream repertoire analysis, and clonotypes were matched between fractions using CDR3 nucleotide sequence together with V segment. Antigen specificity was annotated against VDJdb with VDJmatch, allowing one amino acid substitution in CDR3. Following TCRdb reprocessing, every CDR3 protein sequence forms one entry, and DNA is not provided. V and J calls and clone size were set by TCRdb, not the authors. The sample table gives about 170,000 distinct CDR3 sequences. Around 20% of the sample is held by the ten biggest clonotypes.

The CDR3 holds 15 amino acids from the cysteine to the phenylalanine. A DNA sequence was not provided. CDR1 and CDR2, looked up from the germline V gene (reference sequence), are SGHNT and YYREEE. With respect to this clonotype: The antigen it recognizes is unknown.

General study outcomes and caveats: In five to seven donors, the dominant CD3+CD56+NKG2C+ clonotypes were found to rank among the top 10 CD8+ clonotypes and to make up roughly 1.0-8% of CD8+ T cells. It remained unclear whether the expanded NKG2C-expressing T cell clones were specific for HCMV antigens. Those dominant clonotypes were again the most abundant among CD3+CD56-NKG2C+ cells in a handful of donors, at roughly 25-65%.

HCMV serostatus was determined by detecting HCMV-specific IgG in serum with a commercial ELISA kit. Ficoll density gradient centrifugation was used to isolate peripheral blood mononuclear cells from blood. Sequenced input: blood T cells: a sorted CD56 or NKG2C T cell subset, CD4+ or CD8+ T cells, or bulk PBMC T cells (not recorded which). The V gene is TRBV5-4 and the J gene is TRBJ1-1. This receptor was identified in a man aged 18-75 years in good health. The CDR3 amino acid sequence is: CASSRSSNMNTEAFF.